The clone carrying this T cell receptor beta chain was seen once. These data belong to a study of cytomegalovirus exposure and HLA in healthy donors. Study-level information: The approximately 130 validation repertoires matched the 666 first-cohort repertoires in platform, a later analysis reported.

The donors belonged to the roughly 130-subject validation cohort, separate from the approximately 700-subject first cohort. Measured with immunoSEQ multiplex PCR; TCRdb has only the in-frame clones, and not every one. The table lists about 240,000 clones, 86% of them singletons. Germline CDR1 is SGDLS and CDR2 is YYNGEE. CDR3 size: 15 residues. Trimming took off 3 bases at V and 2 bases at J, with 12 bases between the two ends. The sample consisted of PBMCs. This TCR was recovered from a woman in her 30s in good health and CMV-seropositive. The chain joins TRBV9 to TRBJ1-3, with D unclear. CDR3 sequence (DNA): TGTGCCAGCAGCGGTGGAAGAGGGCCTGGAAACACCATATATTTT. Its translation is CASSGGRGPGNTIYF.